These T cell receptor beta chains were read from a single sample in a study of T-cell memory formation after mild COVID-19. TCRdb used MiXCR to reprocess the 5' RACE reads, holding one entry per CDR3 protein. The sample contains under 300,000 distinct CDR3 sequences, about 16% of which appear only once. Sequencing was performed on PBMCs or a T cell subset sorted from them (not recorded which). Receptor source: a man between 18 and 35 years old who had mild COVID-19 (a few samples of this study predate the infection). Cell type and time point are not known. CDR3s include the opening cysteine and the closing phenylalanine or tryptophan. A D gene is named only where the DNA matches it firmly. Clone size is not always given. Where it is, it says once, few, many or a class for expanded clones.

abundance	d_gene	j_gene	v_gene	CDR3aa	CDR3nt
few	TRBD2	TRBJ2-7	TRBV12-3/TRBV12-4	CASSFGRGIHEQYF	TGTGCCAGCAGTTTTGGGAGGGGTATCCACGAGCAGTACTTC
-	-	TRBJ2-2	TRBV5-4	CASSSPGMTRNTGELFF	TGTGCCAGCAGCTCACCGGGAATGACACGGAACACCGGGGAGCTGTTTTTT
few	-	TRBJ2-7	TRBV21-1	CASNMTGADYEQYF	TGTGCCAGCAACATGACAGGGGCCGACTACGAGCAGTACTTC
many	TRBD1	TRBJ1-5	TRBV4-3	CASSQIGGDQPQHF	TGCGCCAGCAGCCAGATAGGGGGCGATCAGCCCCAGCATTTT
-	-	TRBJ2-3	TRBV4-2	CASSQARGIGTDTQYF	TGTGCCAGCAGCCAAGCCCGAGGCATAGGCACAGATACGCAGTATTTT
few	TRBD2	TRBJ2-5	TRBV7-9	CASSIRGGQETQYF	TGTGCCAGCAGTATTCGGGGGGGCCAAGAGACCCAGTACTTC
few	TRBD1	TRBJ1-2	TRBV28	CASSRTGRDYGYTF	TGTGCCAGCAGTAGGACAGGGAGGGACTATGGCTACACCTTC
few	-	TRBJ2-6	TRBV5-1	CASSLTGAGANVLTF	TGCGCCAGCAGCTTGACGGGAGCTGGGGCCAACGTCCTGACTTTC
-	-	TRBJ2-7	TRBV20-1	CSAITGTYEQYF	TGCAGTGCTATCACGGGGACCTACGAGCAGTACTTC
few	-	TRBJ2-3	TRBV4-3	CASSRAEGDTQYF	TGCGCCAGCAGCCGAGCCGAGGGAGATACGCAGTATTTT
few	-	TRBJ1-2	TRBV7-2	CASSSGSGSRGYTF	TGTGCCAGCAGCTCCGGTTCCGGGTCTCGTGGCTACACCTTC
-	-	TRBJ1-5	TRBV3-1	CASSQSGEYQPQHF	TGTGCCAGCAGCCAAAGCGGGGAGTATCAGCCCCAGCATTTT
-	-	TRBJ2-2	TRBV5-1	CASVKTAINTGELFF	TGCGCCAGCGTCAAGACTGCCATTAACACCGGGGAGCTGTTTTTT
-	TRBD1	TRBJ2-3	TRBV7-2	CASSFTGTGGYF	TGTGCCAGCAGCTTTACCGGGACAGGGGGGTATTTT